This T cell receptor (beta chain) was documented in a study of spatial heterogeneity in lung cancer. MiXCR, run by TCRdb on the 5' RACE reads, gives a single entry per CDR3 protein. The sample includes tens of thousands of distinct CDR3 sequences, about a tenth of them seen just once. Time point noted: blood at routine non-recurrence follow-up after resection. Ten or more counts support this clonotype. Per germline, CDR1 SEHNR and CDR2 FQNEAQ (reference sequence). With 5 bases clipped from V and 4 bases from J, the junction kept 6 bases outside the gene matches. CDR3 length: 15 residues. The chain carries TRBV7-9 and TRBJ2-3; 10 nucleotides match TRBD1. The source of this sequence is a male donor with early-stage non-small cell lung cancer. This specimen consisted of PBMCs, obtained at follow-up. The CDR3 sequence is CASSKAGTGADTQYF. CDR3 DNA sequence: TGTGCCAGCAGCAAAGCGGGGACAGGGGCAGATACGCAGTATTTT.